This TCR beta chain was profiled in a study of graft-versus-host responses after intestinal transplantation. As for the study in general: Grafts were multivisceral, liver-intestinal, or isolated intestinal. Anti-thymocyte globulin served as induction for all recipients, who then took tacrolimus and steroids for 2 to 4 years.

The data were produced by immunoSEQ multiplex PCR, yet TCRdb's version contains in-frame clones alone and is incomplete. The profile shows more than 95,000 clones, 90% of them singletons. Study conclusions and caveats: Peak GvH clone levels in circulation were associated with early post-transplant HvG declines. GvH clones appeared in recipient marrow, some first in ileum or blood.

V lost 4 bases, J lost 7 bases, and 12 bases stayed unmatched. The CDR3 is made up of 15 amino acids. CDR1 LNHDA and CDR2 SQIVND come from the germline V gene (reference sequence). Remarks on this clone: Its target is unknown.

V and J are TRBV19 and TRBJ2-5; 7 bases line up with TRBD2. The sequence derives from a human donor who received an intestinal transplant. The sequenced sample was unstimulated CD4+ T cells sorted from spleen or lymph node cells, obtained before intestinal transplant. The CDR3 region is CASSTSGTKHGTQYF. The CDR3 DNA reads TGTGCCAGTAGTACGTCCGGGACTAAACACGGGACCCAGTACTTC. The entire variable domain, with the rest obtained from reference TRBV19 and TRBJ2-5, is as follows: DGGITQSPKYLFRKEGQNVTLSCEQNLNHDAMYWYRQDPGQGLRLIYYSQIVNDFQKGDIAEGYSVSREKKESFPLTVTSAQKNPTAFYLCASSTSGTKHGTQYFGPGTRLLVL.